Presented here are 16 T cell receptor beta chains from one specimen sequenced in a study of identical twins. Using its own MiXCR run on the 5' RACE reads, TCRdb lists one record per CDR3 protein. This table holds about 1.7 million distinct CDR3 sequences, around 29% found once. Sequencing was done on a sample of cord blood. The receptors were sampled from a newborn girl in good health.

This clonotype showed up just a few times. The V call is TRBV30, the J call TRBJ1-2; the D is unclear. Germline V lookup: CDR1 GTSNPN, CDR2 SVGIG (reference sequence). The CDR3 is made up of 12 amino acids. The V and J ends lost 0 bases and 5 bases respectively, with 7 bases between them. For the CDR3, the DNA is TGTGCCTGGAGTGTAGGAGCGTATGGCTACACCTTC. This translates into CAWSVGAYGYTF.

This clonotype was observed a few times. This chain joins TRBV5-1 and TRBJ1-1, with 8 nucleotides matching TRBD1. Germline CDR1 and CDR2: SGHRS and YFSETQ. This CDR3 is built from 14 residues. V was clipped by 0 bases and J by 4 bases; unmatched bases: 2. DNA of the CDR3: TGCGCCAGCAGCTTGGCCGGGACAGGCACTGAAGCTTTCTTT. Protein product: CASSLAGTGTEAFF.

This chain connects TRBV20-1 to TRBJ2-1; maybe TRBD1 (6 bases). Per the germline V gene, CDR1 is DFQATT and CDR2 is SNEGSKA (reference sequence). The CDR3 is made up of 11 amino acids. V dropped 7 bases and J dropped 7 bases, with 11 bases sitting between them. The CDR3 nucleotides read TGCAGTGAGGGGGAATATAATGAGCAGTTCTTC. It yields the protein CSEGEYNEQFF.

As DNA, the CDR3 is TGTGCCAGCAGTTCCTATTCCGGGAGCCTCTACAATGAGCAGTTCTTC. Its translation is CASSSYSGSLYNEQFF. This sequence joins TRBV28 and TRBJ2-1; possibly TRBD2 for D (6 bases). Germline V lookup: CDR1 MDHEN, CDR2 SYDVKM. The CDR3 totals 16 residues. V gave up 4 bases and J gave up 3 bases, with 16 bases separating them.

The CDR3 DNA is TGTGCCAGCAGCTCGACTAGGGTACTAGCGGGGGAGACCCAGTACTTC. Its protein product is CASSSTRVLAGETQYF. This rearrangement joins TRBV7-9 to TRBJ2-5; TRBD2 agrees at 10 bases. The CDR3 loop spans 16 amino acids. Germline V gene lookup returns CDR1 SEHNR and CDR2 FQNEAQ (reference sequence). Trimming cost V 4 bases and J 5 bases; bases outside gene matches: 10.

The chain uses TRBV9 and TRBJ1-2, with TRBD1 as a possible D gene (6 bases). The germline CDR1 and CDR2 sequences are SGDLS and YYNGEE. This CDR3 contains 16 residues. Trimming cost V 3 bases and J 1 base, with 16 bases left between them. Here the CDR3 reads CASSAGGGFLNYGYTF. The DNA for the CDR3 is TGTGCCAGCAGCGCAGGAGGGGGTTTCCTTAACTATGGCTACACCTTC.

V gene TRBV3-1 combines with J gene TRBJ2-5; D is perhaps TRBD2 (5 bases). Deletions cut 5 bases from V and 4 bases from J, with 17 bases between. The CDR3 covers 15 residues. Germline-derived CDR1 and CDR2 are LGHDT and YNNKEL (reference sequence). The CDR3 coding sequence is TGTGCCAGCAGCACAATCTCTAGCCTGGGAGAGACCCAGTACTTC. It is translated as CASSTISSLGETQYF.

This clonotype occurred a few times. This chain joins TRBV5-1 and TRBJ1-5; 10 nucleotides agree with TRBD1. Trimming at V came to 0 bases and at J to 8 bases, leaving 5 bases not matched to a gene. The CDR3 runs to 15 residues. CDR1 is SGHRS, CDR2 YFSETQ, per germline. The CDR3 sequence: CASSLGQGAREPQHF. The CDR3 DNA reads TGCGCCAGCAGCTTGGGACAGGGGGCAAGGGAGCCCCAGCATTTT.

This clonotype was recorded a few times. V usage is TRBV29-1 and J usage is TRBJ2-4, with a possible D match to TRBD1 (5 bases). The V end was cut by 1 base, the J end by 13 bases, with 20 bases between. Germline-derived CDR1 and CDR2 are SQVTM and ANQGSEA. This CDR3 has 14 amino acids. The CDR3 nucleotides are TGCAGCGTTGAAGGACAACGAAGGGGTTTTGGGCAGTACTTC. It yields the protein CSVEGQRRGFGQYF.

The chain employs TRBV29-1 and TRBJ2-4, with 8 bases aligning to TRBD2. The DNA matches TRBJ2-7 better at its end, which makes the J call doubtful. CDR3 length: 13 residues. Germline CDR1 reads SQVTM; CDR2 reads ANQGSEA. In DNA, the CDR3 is TGCAGCGTTGCAGCGGGAGAGATCTACGAGCAGTACTTC. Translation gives CSVAAGEIYEQYF.

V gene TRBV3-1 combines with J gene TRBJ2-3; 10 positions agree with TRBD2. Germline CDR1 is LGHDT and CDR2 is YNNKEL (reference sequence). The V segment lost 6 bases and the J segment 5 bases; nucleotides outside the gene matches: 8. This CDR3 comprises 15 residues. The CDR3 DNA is TGTGCCAGCAGTGACAGCGGGGGGGCAGTAGATACGCAGTATTTT. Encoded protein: CASSDSGGAVDTQYF.

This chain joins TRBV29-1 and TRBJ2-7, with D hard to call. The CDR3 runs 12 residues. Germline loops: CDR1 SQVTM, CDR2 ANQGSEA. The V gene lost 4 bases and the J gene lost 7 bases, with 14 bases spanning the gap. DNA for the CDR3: TGCAGCGTTGGCCGCATTGGCAATGAGCAGTACTTC. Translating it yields CSVGRIGNEQYF.

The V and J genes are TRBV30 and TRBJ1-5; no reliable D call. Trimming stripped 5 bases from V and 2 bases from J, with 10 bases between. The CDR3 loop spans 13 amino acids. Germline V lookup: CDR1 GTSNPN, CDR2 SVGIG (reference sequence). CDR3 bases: TGTGCCTGGGAGGGCGGGCGCAATCAGCCCCAGCATTTT. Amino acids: CAWEGGRNQPQHF.

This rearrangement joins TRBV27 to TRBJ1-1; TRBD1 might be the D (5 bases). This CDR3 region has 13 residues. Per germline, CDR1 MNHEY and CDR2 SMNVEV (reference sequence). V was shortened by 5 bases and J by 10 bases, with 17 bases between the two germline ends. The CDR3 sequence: CASSITSRVLAFF. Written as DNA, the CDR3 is TGTGCCAGCAGTATAACCTCCAGGGTACTAGCTTTCTTT.

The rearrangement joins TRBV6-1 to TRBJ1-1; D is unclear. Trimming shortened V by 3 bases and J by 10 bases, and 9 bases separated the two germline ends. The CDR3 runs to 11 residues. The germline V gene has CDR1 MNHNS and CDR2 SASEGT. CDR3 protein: CASSDRKRAFF. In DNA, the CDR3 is TGTGCCAGCAGTGATAGAAAGAGAGCTTTCTTT.

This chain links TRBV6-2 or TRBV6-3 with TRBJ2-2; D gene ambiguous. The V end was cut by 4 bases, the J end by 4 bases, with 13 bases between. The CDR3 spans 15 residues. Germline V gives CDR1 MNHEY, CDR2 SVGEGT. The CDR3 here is CASSSSTGGTGELFF. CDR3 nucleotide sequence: TGTGCCAGCAGTTCCTCGACGGGCGGCACCGGGGAGCTGTTTTTT.